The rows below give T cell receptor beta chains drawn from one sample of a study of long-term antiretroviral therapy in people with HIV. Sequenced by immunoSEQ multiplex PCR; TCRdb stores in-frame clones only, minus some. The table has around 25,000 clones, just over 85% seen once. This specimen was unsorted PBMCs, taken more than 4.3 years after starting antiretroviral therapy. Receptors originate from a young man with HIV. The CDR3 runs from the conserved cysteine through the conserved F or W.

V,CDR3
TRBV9,CASSEGGGAEGQPQHF
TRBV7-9,CASTVGDTQYF
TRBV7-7,CASSPRGQGKEQFF
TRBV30,CAWSRRDPHQEQYF
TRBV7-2,CASSYIGGAHGYTF
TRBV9,CASSVQGGGYTF
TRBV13,CASTLRDTGSYEQYF
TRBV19,CASKTGALTEAFF
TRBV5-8,CASSPTGLTYEQYF
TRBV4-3,CASSQGGGEVTEAFF
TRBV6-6,CASSLSLFDEQYF
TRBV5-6,CASSFTDNGYTF
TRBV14,CASSQGQDYYNEQFF
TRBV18,CASSPPGRVEETQYF
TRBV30,CAWAGGPPRDGYTF
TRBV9,CASSFGRPGQMLNYGYTF
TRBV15,CATSRDLGIPGGWTQYF
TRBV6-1,CASSGGRAGGNTIYF
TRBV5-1,CASSNSLITEAFF
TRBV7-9,CASSPPTLPEQYF
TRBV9,CASSVGGSTEAFF
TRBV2,CASIGQGHTYGYTF
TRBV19,CASGWQSNQPQHF
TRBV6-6,CASTGSDSYEQYF
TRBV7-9,CASDRDGETQYF
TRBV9,CASSVDGIGQYF
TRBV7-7,CASRKSGTSGEQFF
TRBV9,CASSVGGSYGYTF
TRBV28,CASRRTVPTPQHF
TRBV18,CASSPLRPPPGGTGELFF
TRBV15,CATSREGGDTQYF
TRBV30,CAWAYNTEAFF
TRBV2,CASSERGLSSYNEQFF
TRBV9,CASSIRGLTNTGELFF
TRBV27,CASGSLNGGYTF
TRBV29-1,CSVQGRVGTEAFF
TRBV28,CASSFRNTAPHGYTF
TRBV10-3,CAISILAGGPVADTQYF
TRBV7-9,CASSSRTGADTQYF
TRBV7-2,CASSRFPRGENYEQYF
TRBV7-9,CASSPEGIYTGELFF
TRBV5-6,CASSLGGAGAVYGYTF
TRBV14,CASSVIPEGEQYF
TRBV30,CAWSVGSEQYF
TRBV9,CASSVVGLAAYNEQFF